These 3 T cell receptor beta chains came from one sample sequenced in a study of breast tumors, draining lymph nodes, adjacent tissues. TCRdb reprocessed the multiplex PCR reads with MiXCR, giving one entry per CDR3 protein. Found here are some 140,000 distinct CDR3 sequences, about a fifth of them singletons; the top ten hold roughly 2.5%. Axillary draining lymph nodes of breast cancer patients supplied the node samples. Sequenced: axillary lymph node tissue. The receptors originated from a female donor with breast cancer. Some clones in this sample may be carry-over from other donors' samples.

Ten or more counts support this clonotype. The chain combines TRBV12-3 or TRBV12-4 with TRBJ2-7, with 7 bases aligning to TRBD1. The CDR3 is 15 residues long. V gave up 3 bases and J gave up 6 bases; unmatched junction bases: 11. The CDR3 DNA is TGTGCCAGCAGTTTTTTGGCGCAGGGGGTTTCCGAGCAGTACTTC. It specifies CASSFLAQGVSEQYF.

V gene TRBV20-1 combines with J gene TRBJ2-7, with D possibly called TRBD1 or TRBD2 (5 bases each). The germline gives CDR1 DFQATT, CDR2 SNEGSKA (reference sequence). This CDR3 comprises 12 residues. In DNA form, the CDR3 reads TGCAGCGCGAGGGACGACACCTACGAGCAGTACTTC. Its translation is CSARDDTYEQYF.

This clonotype was counted ten times or more. This sequence joins TRBV7-9 and TRBJ2-3; D unclear. V was shortened by 5 bases and J by 0 bases, with 15 bases between the two germline ends. Germline-derived CDR1 and CDR2 are SEHNR and FQNEAQ (reference sequence). The CDR3 has 16 amino acids. The CDR3 DNA reads TGTGCCAGCAGCCAACCCCCCGGGCCTAGCACAGATACGCAGTATTTT. Its translation is CASSQPPGPSTDTQYF.